This section outlines one T cell receptor beta chain sequence together with its context. Its target is not known. Primers for the PCR totalled 60 Vbeta and 13 Jbeta. The protocol was immunoSEQ multiplex PCR, while the TCRdb copy is restricted to in-frame clones and leaves out a portion. This sample has 150,000 to 200,000 clones, with around four fifths found just once. This CDR3 contains 15 residues. The V gene's germline CDR1 is SGDLS and CDR2 YYNGEE. V trimming: 3 bases; J trimming: 5 bases; junction bases outside the gene matches: 10. These data originate in a study of cytomegalovirus exposure and HLA in healthy donors. Study findings and constraints: In a later analysis, TCR beta V- and J-gene trimming was associated with a missense DCLRE1C variant. An Asian-associated ancestry cluster reportedly showed fewer N-insertions than the roughly 670-donor mean in a later analysis.

This receptor was identified in a female donor in good health and CMV-seronegative. The sample taken for sequencing was PBMCs. This sequence joins TRBV9 and TRBJ2-5; 7 nucleotides match TRBD1. The CDR3 DNA follows: TGTGCCAGCAGCGCCCTTCACAGGGGATGGGAGACCCAGTACTTC. This encodes CASSALHRGWETQYF.